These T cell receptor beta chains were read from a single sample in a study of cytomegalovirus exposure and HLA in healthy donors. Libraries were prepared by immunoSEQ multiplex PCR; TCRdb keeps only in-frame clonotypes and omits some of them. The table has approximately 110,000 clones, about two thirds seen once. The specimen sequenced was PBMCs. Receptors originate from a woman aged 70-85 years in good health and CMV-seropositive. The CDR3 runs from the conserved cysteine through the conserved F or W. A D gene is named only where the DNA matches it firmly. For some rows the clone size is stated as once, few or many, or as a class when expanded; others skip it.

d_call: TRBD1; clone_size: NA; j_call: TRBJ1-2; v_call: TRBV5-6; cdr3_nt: TGTGCCAGCACTACAAGGGGGCTCAACTATGGCTACACCTTC; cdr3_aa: CASTTRGLNYGYTF
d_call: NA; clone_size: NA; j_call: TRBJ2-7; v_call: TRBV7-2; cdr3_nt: TGTGCCAGCAGCTTAGTTAGATACGAGCAGTACTTC; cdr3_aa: CASSLVRYEQYF
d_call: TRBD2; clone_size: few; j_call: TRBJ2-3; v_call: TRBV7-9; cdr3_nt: TGTGCCAGCAGCTCCCCGGGGGGGGGCGCAGATACGCAGTATTTT; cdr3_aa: CASSSPGGGADTQYF
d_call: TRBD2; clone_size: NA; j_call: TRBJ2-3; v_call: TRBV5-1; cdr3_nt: TGCGCCAGCAGCTTGGATGGCGGGGGGGTCTCAGATACGCAGTATTTT; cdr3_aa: CASSLDGGGVSDTQYF
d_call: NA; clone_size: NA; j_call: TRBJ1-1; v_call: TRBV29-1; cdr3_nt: TGCAGCGTTGGCGTAGGGCAAGGGGCTGAAGCTTTCTTT; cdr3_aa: CSVGVGQGAEAFF
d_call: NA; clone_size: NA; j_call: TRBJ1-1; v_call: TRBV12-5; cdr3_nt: TGTGCTAGTGGTTCTTTAGGGGGACTAAACACTGAAGCTTTCTTT; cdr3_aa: CASGSLGGLNTEAFF
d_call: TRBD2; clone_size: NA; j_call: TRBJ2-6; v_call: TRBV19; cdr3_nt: TGTGCCAGTAGTGCGACTAGCGGATTTCCCGGGGCCAACGTCCTGACTTTC; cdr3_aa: CASSATSGFPGANVLTF
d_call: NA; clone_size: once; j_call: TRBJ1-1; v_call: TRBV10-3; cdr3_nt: TGTGCCATCAGTGAGGTAGGAGGGACCGCTGAAGCTTTCTTT; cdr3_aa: CAISEVGGTAEAFF
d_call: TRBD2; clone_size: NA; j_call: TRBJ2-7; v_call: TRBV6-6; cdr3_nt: TGTGCCAGCCGGGTAACTAGCGGGGGGGAGCAGTACTTC; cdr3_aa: CASRVTSGGEQYF
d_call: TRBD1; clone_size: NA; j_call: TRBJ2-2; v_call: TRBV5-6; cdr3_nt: TGTGCCAGCAGCCGAGGACAGGGGAACACCGGGGAGCTGTTTTTT; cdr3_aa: CASSRGQGNTGELFF
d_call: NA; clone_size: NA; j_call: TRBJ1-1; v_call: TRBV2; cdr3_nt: TGTGCCAGCAGTGAAAGGCAGGGAGGCACTGAAGCTTTCTTT; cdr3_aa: CASSERQGGTEAFF
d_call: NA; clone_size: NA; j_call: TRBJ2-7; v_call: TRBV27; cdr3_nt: TGTGCCAGCAGTAGGACCTTAAGACAGCCCGAGCAGTACTTC; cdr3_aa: CASSRTLRQPEQYF
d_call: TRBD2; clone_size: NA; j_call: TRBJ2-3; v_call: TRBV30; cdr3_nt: TGTGCCTGGAGTGTATATGGCGGGGGAACAGATACGCAGTATTTT; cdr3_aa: CAWSVYGGGTDTQYF
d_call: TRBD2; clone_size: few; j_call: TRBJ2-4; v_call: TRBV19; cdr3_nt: TGTGCCAGTAGTATGGGGGGGATAGCCAAAAACATTCAGTACTTC; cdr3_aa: CASSMGGIAKNIQYF
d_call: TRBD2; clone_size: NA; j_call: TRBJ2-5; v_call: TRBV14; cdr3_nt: TGTGCCAGCAGCCTAGTAATAGCGGGGGGGCCTGAGACCCAGTACTTC; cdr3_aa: CASSLVIAGGPETQYF
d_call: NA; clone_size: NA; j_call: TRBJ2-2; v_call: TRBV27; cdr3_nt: TGTGCCAGCAGTGTCCTACAGGGGAACACCGGGGAGCTGTTTTTT; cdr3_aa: CASSVLQGNTGELFF
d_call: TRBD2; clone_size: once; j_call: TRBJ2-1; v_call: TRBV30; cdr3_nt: TGTGCCTGGAGTCCCTTCGGGACTAGCGGAAACAATGAGCAGTTCTTC; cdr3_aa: CAWSPFGTSGNNEQFF
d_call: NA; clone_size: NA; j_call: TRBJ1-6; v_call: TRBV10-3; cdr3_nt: TGTGCCATCAGTGAGACCGGACAGTCTTTCTCACCCCTCCACTTT; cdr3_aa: CAISETGQSFSPLHF
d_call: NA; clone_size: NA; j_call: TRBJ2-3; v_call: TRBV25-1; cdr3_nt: TGTGCCAGCAGTGAATCGGGAGCCACAGATACGCAGTATTTT; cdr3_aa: CASSESGATDTQYF
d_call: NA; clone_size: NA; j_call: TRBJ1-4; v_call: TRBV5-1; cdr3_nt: TGCGCCAGCAGCTTGGACCCCGCGCCTGCAACTAATGAAAAACTGTTTTTT; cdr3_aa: CASSLDPAPATNEKLFF
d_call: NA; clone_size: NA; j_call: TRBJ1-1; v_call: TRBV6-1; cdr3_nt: TGTGCCAGCAGGGGGAGAACTGAAGCTTTCTTT; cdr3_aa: CASRGRTEAFF
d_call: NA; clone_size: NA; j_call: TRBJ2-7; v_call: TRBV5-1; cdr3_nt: TGCGCCAGCAGCTTGGCTCAGGGCATAAACGAGCAGTACTTC; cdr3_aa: CASSLAQGINEQYF
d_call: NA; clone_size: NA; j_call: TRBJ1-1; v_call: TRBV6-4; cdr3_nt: TGTGCCAGCAGCAGGACAGAAACGAACACTGAAGCTTTCTTT; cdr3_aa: CASSRTETNTEAFF
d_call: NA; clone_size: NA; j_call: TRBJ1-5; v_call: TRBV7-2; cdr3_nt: TGTGCCAGCACCTCTCGGGGAAATCAGCCCCAGCATTTT; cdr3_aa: CASTSRGNQPQHF
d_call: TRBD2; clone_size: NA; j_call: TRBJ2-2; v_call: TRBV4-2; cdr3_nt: TGTGCCAGCAGCCAAGGTAGCGGGGGCACCGGGGAGCTGTTTTTT; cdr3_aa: CASSQGSGGTGELFF
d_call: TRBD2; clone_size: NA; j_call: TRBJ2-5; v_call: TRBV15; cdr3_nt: TGTGCCACCAGCTTTAGCGGGGGCATGGGGGAGACCCAGTACTTC; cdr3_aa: CATSFSGGMGETQYF
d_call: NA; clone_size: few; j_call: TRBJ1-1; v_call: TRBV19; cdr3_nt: TGTGCCAGTCCACCCTCGCTCGGGGTTTACACTGAAGCTTTCTTT; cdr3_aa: CASPPSLGVYTEAFF
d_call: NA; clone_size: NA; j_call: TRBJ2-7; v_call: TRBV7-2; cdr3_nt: TGTGCCAGCAGTCCGTCGGGCACAGGGACCCACGAGCAGTACTTC; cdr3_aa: CASSPSGTGTHEQYF
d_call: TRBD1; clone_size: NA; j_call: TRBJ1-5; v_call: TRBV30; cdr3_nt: TGTGCCTGGAGTTGGGGACAGGGGAACAATCAGCCCCAGCATTTT; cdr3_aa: CAWSWGQGNNQPQHF
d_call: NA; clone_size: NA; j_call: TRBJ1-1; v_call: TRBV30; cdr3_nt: TGTGCCTGGAGTGTACAGGGACTAGACACTGAAGCTTTCTTT; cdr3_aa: CAWSVQGLDTEAFF
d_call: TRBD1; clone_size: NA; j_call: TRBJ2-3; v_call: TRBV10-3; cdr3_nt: TGTGCCATCAGTGTTCAGGGGGCAACAGATACGCAGTATTTT; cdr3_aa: CAISVQGATDTQYF
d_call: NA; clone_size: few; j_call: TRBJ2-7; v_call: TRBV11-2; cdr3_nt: TGTGCCAGCAGCTTAGCGTACGAGCAGTACTTC; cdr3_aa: CASSLAYEQYF
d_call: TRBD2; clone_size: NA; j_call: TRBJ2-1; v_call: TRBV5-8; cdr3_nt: TGTGCCAGTTCAGCGGGGTTTAGCTCCTACAATGAGCAGTTCTTC; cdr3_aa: CASSAGFSSYNEQFF
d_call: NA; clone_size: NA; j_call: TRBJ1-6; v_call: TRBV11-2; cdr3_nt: TGTGCCAGCAGCTTGACAGCGCGTGGAAATTCACCCCTCCACTTT; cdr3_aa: CASSLTARGNSPLHF
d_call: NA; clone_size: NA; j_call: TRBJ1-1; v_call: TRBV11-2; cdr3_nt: TGTGCCAGCAGCCCACAGACTCGGGGTGAAGCTTTCTTT; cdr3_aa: CASSPQTRGEAFF
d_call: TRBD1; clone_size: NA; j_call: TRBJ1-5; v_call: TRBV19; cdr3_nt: TGTGCCAGTAGTATAGCCGTTTTTGGGACAGATCAGCCCCAGCATTTT; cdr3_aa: CASSIAVFGTDQPQHF
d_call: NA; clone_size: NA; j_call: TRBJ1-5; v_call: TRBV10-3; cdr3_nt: TGTGCCATCAGTGAGTCGCAGGGAGGTCAGCCCCAGCATTTT; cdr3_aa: CAISESQGGQPQHF
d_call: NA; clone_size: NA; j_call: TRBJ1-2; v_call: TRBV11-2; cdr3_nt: TGTGCCAGCAGCTTGTACGAGACTAACTATGGCTACACCTTC; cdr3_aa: CASSLYETNYGYTF
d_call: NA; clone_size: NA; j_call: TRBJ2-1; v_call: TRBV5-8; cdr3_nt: TGTGCCAGCAGCTTGGCTGGGCGGGGACACAATGAGCAGTTCTTC; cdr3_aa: CASSLAGRGHNEQFF
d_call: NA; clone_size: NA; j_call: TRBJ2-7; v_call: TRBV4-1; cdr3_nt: TGCGCCAGCAGCCAAGATCGTCGGGGTTACCTCTACGAGCAGTACTTC; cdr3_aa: CASSQDRRGYLYEQYF
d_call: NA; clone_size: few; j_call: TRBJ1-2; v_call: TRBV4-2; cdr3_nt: TGTGCCAGCAGCCAAGATCGTGTGGCTGATGGCTACACCTTC; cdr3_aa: CASSQDRVADGYTF
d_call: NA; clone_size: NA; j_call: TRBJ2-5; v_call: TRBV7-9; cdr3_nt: TGTGCCAGCAGCTTATTTGAGCAAGAGACCCAGTACTTC; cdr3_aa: CASSLFEQETQYF
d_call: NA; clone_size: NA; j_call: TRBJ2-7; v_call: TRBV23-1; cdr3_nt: TGCGCCAGCAGTCAATCACGGGACCGGAGGGTTACCTACGAGCAGTACTTC; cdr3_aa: CASSQSRDRRVTYEQYF
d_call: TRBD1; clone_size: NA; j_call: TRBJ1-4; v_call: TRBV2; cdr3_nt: TGTGCCAGCAGGGGACAGGGTCAAGCTAATGAAAAACTGTTTTTT; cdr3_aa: CASRGQGQANEKLFF
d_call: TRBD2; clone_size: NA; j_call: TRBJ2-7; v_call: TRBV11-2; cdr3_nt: TGTGCCAGCAGCCTCGCTAGCGGGGGGTCCTACGAGCAGTACTTC; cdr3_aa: CASSLASGGSYEQYF
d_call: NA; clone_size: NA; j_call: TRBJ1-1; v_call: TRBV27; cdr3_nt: TGTGCCAGCAGTTTATCGGAGAGGGCTGAAGCTTTCTTT; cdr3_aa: CASSLSERAEAFF
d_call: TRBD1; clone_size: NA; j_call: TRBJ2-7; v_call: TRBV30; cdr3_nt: TGTGCCTGGGGGGGACAGCCTTACGAGCAGTACTTC; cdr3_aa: CAWGGQPYEQYF
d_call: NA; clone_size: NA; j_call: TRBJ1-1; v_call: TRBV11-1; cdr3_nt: TGTGCCAGCAGCTTACAAGGAGGCCTGGGCACTGAAGCTTTCTTT; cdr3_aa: CASSLQGGLGTEAFF
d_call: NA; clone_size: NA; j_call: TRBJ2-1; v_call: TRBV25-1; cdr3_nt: TGTGCCAGCAGTGAAAGAGGTAACTGGAAATACAATGAGCAGTTCTTC; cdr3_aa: CASSERGNWKYNEQFF
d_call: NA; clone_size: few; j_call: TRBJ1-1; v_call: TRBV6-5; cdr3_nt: TGTGCCAGCAGTTACTCAGAGGTGATGAACACTGAAGCTTTCTTT; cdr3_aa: CASSYSEVMNTEAFF
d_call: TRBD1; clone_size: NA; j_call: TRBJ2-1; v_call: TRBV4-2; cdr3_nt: TGTGCCAGCAGCCAGGGGACAGGGGGTTGGTCCTACAATGAGCAGTTCTTC; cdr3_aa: CASSQGTGGWSYNEQFF
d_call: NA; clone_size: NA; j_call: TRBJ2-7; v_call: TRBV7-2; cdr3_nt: TGTGCCAGCAGCTCACAGGGCCCAGAGAGCTCCTACGAGCAGTACTTC; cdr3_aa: CASSSQGPESSYEQYF
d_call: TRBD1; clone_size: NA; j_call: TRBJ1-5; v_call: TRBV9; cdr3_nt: TGTGCCAGCAGCGTCCGGGACAGCCTCAATCAGCCCCAGCATTTT; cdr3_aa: CASSVRDSLNQPQHF
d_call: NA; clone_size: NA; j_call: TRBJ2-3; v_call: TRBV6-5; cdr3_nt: TGTGCCAGCCGTGGGGCTGGCACAGATACGCAGTATTTT; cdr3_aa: CASRGAGTDTQYF
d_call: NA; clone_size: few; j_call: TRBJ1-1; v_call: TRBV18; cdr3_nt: TGTGCCAGCTCACAGTTAGGGGGAACCACTGAAGCTTTCTTT; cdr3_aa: CASSQLGGTTEAFF